The 15 T cell receptor beta chains given below trace back to one sample, sequenced in a study of blood T cell repertoires in COVID-19. Method: immunoSEQ multiplex PCR; TCRdb's copy keeps in-frame clones and lacks some. The data show about 390,000 clones, with 70% to 90% seen just once and roughly 2% held by the top ten. Sequenced material: peripheral blood. Receptors originate from a woman aged 55-70 years with COVID-19, enrolled during active disease.

The J gene is TRBJ1-2, the V gene TRBV10-3; D unclear. Germline CDR1 is ENHRY and CDR2 is SYGVKD. V gave up 5 bases and J gave up 4 bases, with 8 bases separating them. CDR3 size: 12 residues. Here the CDR3 DNA reads TGTGCCATCAGTCCCGAACTCTATGGCTACACCTTC. It codes for CAISPELYGYTF.

The J gene is TRBJ2-7, the V gene TRBV6-1, with 10 bases aligning to TRBD1. The CDR3 is 14 residues long. The J segment lost 3 bases and the V segment lost 3 bases, leaving 2 bases of the junction unmatched. In germline, CDR1 is MNHNS, CDR2 SASEGT. The CDR3 nucleotides read TGTGCCAGCAGTGAGACAGGGGGCAGCTACGAGCAGTACTTC. Amino acids: CASSETGGSYEQYF.

This chain links TRBV24-1 with TRBJ2-3, with D unresolved. Trimming took 2 bases from V and 0 from J, leaving 8 bases between them. The CDR3 consists of 15 residues. Looked up from germline, CDR1 is KGHDR and CDR2 is SFDVKD. CDR3 nucleotide sequence: TGTGCCACCAGTGATTCGACTTCTAGCACAGATACGCAGTATTTT. The encoded protein is CATSDSTSSTDTQYF.

The gene calls are TRBV27 and TRBJ1-1; D not certain. The V end was cut by 5 bases, the J end by 6 bases, with 25 bases between. Per germline, CDR1 MNHEY and CDR2 SMNVEV (reference sequence). The CDR3 is made up of 17 amino acids. For the CDR3, the DNA is TGTGCCAGCAGTGCCGGCACGGGCGGGAGAAGGTGGTCTGAAGCTTTCTTT. Protein: CASSAGTGGRRWSEAFF.

This clone was seen only a few times. This chain links TRBV15 with TRBJ2-7; 10 bases align to TRBD2. This CDR3 has 15 amino acids. The germline gives CDR1 LNHNV, CDR2 YYDKDF (reference sequence). V lost 4 bases, J lost 3 bases, and 6 bases stayed unmatched. CDR3 protein: CATSTGLAAVYEQYF. As DNA, the CDR3 is TGTGCCACCAGCACTGGACTAGCGGCGGTCTACGAGCAGTACTTC.

The chain has TRBV27 and TRBJ1-5; no reliable D call. This CDR3 is 13 amino acids long. The V gene lost 2 bases and the J gene lost 4 bases, with 6 bases spanning the gap. Germline CDR1 MNHEY, CDR2 SMNVEV (reference sequence). CDR3 region: CASSLRENQPQHF. CDR3 nucleotide sequence: TGTGCCAGCAGTTTAAGGGAGAATCAGCCCCAGCATTTT.

V is TRBV19 and J is TRBJ1-6, with a weak D call TRBD1 (5 bases). There are 15 residues in the CDR3. V lost 3 bases and J lost 5, with 11 bases in between. Germline V gives CDR1 LNHDA, CDR2 SQIVND (reference sequence). As DNA, the CDR3 is TGTGCCAGTAGTATCCCAGGGAGGCATAATTCACCCCTCCACTTT. Encoded protein: CASSIPGRHNSPLHF.

V gene TRBV11-3 combines with J gene TRBJ2-1; maybe TRBD2 (5 bases). The germline CDR1 and CDR2 sequences are SGHNT and YENEEA. CDR3 size: 14 residues. Trimming left V 1 base short and J 6 bases short, with 10 bases between. Written as DNA, the CDR3 is TGTGCCAGCAGCTTAGGAGGGTGGGGCAATGAGCAGTTCTTC. Protein product: CASSLGGWGNEQFF.

This clone was seen more than once but under ten times. V usage is TRBV4-1 and J usage is TRBJ1-4, with D perhaps TRBD1 (6 bases). Trimming took off 2 bases at V and 7 bases at J, with 17 bases between the two ends. Per germline, CDR1 MGHRA and CDR2 YSYEKL. This CDR3 is 16 amino acids long. Written as DNA, the CDR3 is TGCGCCAGCAGCCAAAGCGGCGGGGGCCTCGTTGAAAAACTGTTTTTT. Encoded protein: CASSQSGGGLVEKLFF.

V and J are TRBV6-5 and TRBJ1-4, with TRBD1 identical over 7 bases. CDR1 is MNHEY, CDR2 SVGAGI, per germline. The V gene end was trimmed by 9 bases and the J gene end by 6 bases; junction bases not matched to a gene: 10. The CDR3 contains 14 residues. CDR3 amino acids: CASGTGEGDEKLFF. The CDR3 nucleotides are TGTGCCAGTGGTACAGGGGAAGGGGATGAAAAACTGTTTTTT.

The chain is built from TRBV7-3 and TRBJ1-2; weak D call: TRBD1 (5 bases). V gave up 5 bases and J gave up 2 bases, with 9 bases separating them. CDR3 length equals 13 residues. Germline V gene data show CDR1 as SGHTA and CDR2 as FQGTGA. CDR3 sequence reads: CASSQGSNYGYTF. As DNA, the CDR3 is TGTGCCAGCAGCCAGGGTTCGAACTATGGCTACACCTTC.

The chain is built from TRBV30 and TRBJ1-6; TRBD1 is a possible D gene (6 bases). This CDR3 has 13 residues. The ends were cut back, 3 bases at V and 9 bases at J, with 12 bases in the middle. Germline values: CDR1 GTSNPN, CDR2 SVGIG (reference sequence). CDR3 sequence reads: CAWRSQGRSPLHF. The CDR3 bases are TGTGCCTGGAGGTCGCAGGGGCGTTCACCCCTCCACTTT.

The sample holds one count of this clone. In DNA, the CDR3 is TGTGCCAGCAGCCCCAGGGGGAAAGATTCACCCCTCCACTTT. As protein: CASSPRGKDSPLHF. The chain employs TRBV6-6 and TRBJ1-6; 7 nucleotides align to TRBD1. Trimming cost V 6 bases and J 8 bases; bases outside gene matches: 7. The germline CDR1 and CDR2 sequences are MNHNY and SVGAGI (reference sequence). The CDR3 loop spans 14 amino acids.

The chain couples TRBV7-6 to TRBJ2-7; 9 bases are a match to TRBD1. Losses at the gene ends were 5 bases for V and 5 bases for J; bases not matched to a gene: 10. The V gene's germline CDR1 is SGHVS and CDR2 FNYEAQ. CDR3 length equals 15 residues. CDR3 in DNA: TGTGCCAGCAGCCCACAAGCGGGACAGGGTGACGAGCAGTACTTC. Amino acid sequence: CASSPQAGQGDEQYF.

This chain's CDR3 is CASSFGQAYGYTF. The CDR3 DNA reads as TGTGCCAGCAGTTTCGGACAGGCCTATGGCTACACCTTC. The chain uses TRBV6-5 and TRBJ1-2; 7 positions agree with TRBD1. The CDR3 covers 13 residues. Germline lookup yields CDR1 MNHEY and CDR2 SVGAGI. V was clipped by 4 bases and J by 4 bases; unmatched bases: 3.